Following are 3 T cell receptor beta chains from one sample sequenced in a study of blood T cells in healthy people across ages. The use of a sample-barcoded 5' primer and a J-beta primer mix characterized a second PCR of roughly 6 to 11 cycles. TCRdb analysed the 5' RACE reads with MiXCR anew, one entry per CDR3 protein. Of about a million distinct CDR3 sequences listed, just over 50% were seen once; the top ten hold roughly a fifth. Material: blood. The receptors originated from a woman aged 55 to 70 in good health.

This chain connects TRBV7-9 to TRBJ2-4; 8 bases fit TRBD1. The DNA end is a closer match to TRBJ2-7, so the J assignment may be wrong. Per the germline V gene, CDR1 is SEHNR and CDR2 is FQNEAQ (reference sequence). This CDR3 has 15 residues. This chain's CDR3 is CASSLPSGQDYEQYF. The CDR3 DNA reads as TGTGCCAGCAGCTTACCTTCGGGACAGGACTACGAGCAGTACTTC.

A word on this clonotype: The junction and the germline gene differ at one end; a read error may be behind it. V is TRBV14 and J is TRBJ2-7, with 8 bases matching TRBD1. Germline V lookup: CDR1 SGHDN, CDR2 FVKESK. The CDR3 extends over 12 amino acids. The CDR3 is CASSKDRGEQYF. CDR3 sequence (DNA): TGTGCCAGCAGCAAAGACAGGGGCGAGCAGTACTTC.

The V gene is TRBV27, the J gene TRBJ2-3; 13 bases are shared with TRBD2. This CDR3 comprises 17 residues. Germline loops: CDR1 MNHEY, CDR2 SMNVEV (reference sequence). With 4 bases clipped from V and 3 bases from J, the junction kept 7 bases outside the gene matches. The CDR3 is CASSSPLTSGRTDTQYF. CDR3 bases: TGTGCCAGCAGTTCCCCCTTGACTAGCGGGAGGACAGATACGCAGTATTTT.